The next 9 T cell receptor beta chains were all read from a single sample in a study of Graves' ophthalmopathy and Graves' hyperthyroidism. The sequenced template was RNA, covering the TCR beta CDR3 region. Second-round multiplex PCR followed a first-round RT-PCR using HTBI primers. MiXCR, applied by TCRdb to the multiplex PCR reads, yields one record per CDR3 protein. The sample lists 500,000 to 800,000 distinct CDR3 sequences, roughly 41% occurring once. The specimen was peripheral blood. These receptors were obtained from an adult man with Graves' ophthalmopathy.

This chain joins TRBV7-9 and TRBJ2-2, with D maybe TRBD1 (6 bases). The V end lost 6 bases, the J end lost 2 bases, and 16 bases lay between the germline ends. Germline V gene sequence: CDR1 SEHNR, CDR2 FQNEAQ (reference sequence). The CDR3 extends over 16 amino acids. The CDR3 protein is CASSASQGQNTGELFF. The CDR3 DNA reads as TGTGCCAGCAGTGCTAGCCAGGGACAAAACACCGGGGAGCTGTTTTTT.

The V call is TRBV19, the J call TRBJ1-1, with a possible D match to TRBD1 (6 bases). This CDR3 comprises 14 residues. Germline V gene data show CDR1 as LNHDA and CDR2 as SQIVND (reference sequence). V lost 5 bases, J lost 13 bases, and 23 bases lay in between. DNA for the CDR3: TGTGCCAGTAGTTCAGACGGGACCAAAGGGGGTAATTTCTTT. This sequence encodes CASSSDGTKGGNFF. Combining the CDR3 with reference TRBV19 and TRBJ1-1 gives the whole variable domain DGGITQSPKYLFRKEGQNVTLSCEQNLNHDAMYWYRQDPGQGLRLIYYSQIVNDFQKGDIAEGYSVSREKKESFPLTVTSAQKNPTAFYLCASSSDGTKGGNFFGQGTRLTVV.

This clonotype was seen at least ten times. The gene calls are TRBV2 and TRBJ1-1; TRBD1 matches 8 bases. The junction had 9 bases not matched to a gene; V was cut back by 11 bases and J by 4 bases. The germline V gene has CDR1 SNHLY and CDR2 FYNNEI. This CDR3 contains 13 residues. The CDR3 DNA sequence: TGTGCCGTTGGACAGGGAATCGGCACTGAAGCTTTCTTT. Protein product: CAVGQGIGTEAFF.

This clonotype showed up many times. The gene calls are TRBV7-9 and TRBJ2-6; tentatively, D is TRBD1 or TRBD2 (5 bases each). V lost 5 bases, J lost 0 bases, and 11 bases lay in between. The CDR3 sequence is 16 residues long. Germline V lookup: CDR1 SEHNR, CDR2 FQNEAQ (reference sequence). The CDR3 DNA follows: TGTGCCAGCAGCGAGGGGCGGCTCTCTGGGGCCAACGTCCTGACTTTC. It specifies CASSEGRLSGANVLTF. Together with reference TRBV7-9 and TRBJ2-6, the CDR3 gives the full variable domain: DTGVSQNPRHKITKRGQNVTFRCDPISEHNRLYWYRQTLGQGPEFLTYFQNEAQLEKSRLLSDRFSAERPKGSFSTLEIQRTEQGDSAMYLCASSEGRLSGANVLTFGAGSRLTVL.

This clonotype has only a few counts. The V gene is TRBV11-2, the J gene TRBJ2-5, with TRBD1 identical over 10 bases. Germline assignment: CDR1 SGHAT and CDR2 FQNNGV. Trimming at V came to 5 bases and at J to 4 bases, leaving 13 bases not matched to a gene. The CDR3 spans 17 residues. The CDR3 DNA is TGTGCCAGCAGCCAAGATGTGGGACAGGGGAAGGGAGAGACCCAGTACTTC. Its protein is CASSQDVGQGKGETQYF.

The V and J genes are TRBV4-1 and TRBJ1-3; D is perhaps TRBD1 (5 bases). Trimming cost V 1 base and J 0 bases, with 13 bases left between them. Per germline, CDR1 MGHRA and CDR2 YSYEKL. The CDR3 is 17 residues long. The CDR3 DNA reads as TGCGCCAGCAGCCAAGCTGACAGCGGAGTCTCTGGAAACACCATATATTTT. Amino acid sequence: CASSQADSGVSGNTIYF.

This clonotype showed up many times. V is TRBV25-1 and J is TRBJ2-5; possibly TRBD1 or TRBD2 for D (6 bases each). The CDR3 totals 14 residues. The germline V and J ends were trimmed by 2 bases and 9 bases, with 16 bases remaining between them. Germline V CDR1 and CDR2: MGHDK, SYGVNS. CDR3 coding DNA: TGTGCCAGCAGTGAACAACTCGGAGGGGGGTCCCAGTACTTC. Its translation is CASSEQLGGGSQYF.

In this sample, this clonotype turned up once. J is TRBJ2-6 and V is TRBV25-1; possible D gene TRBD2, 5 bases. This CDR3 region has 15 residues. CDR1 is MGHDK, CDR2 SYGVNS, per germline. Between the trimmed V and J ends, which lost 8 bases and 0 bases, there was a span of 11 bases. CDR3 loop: CASVDAGSGANVLTF. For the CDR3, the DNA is TGTGCCAGCGTTGATGCGGGCTCTGGGGCCAACGTCCTGACTTTC.

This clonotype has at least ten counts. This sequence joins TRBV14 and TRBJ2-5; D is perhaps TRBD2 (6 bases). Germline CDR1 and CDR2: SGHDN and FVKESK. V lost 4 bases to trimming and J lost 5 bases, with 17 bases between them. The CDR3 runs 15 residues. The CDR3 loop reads CASSPLQEGMETQYF. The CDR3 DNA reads TGTGCCAGCAGCCCATTACAGGAGGGGATGGAGACCCAGTACTTC.